What follows are 2 T cell receptor beta chains derived from one specimen sequenced in a study of shared clonotypes between healthy human individuals. The repertoire was sequenced with immunoSEQ multiplex PCR; TCRdb's copy has only in-frame clones and lacks some. This table holds about 2.3 million clones, 85% to 95% found once. Sequenced: naive CD4+ T cells from PBMCs. Subset specified: CD45RA+ positively selected. These receptors were collected from a young man in good health. Some clones in this sample may be carry-over from other donors' samples.

The genes are TRBV7-9 and TRBJ2-1; D might be TRBD1 (5 bases). Germline V gives CDR1 SEHNR, CDR2 FQNEAQ (reference sequence). The CDR3 length is 16 residues. V lost 1 base, J lost 3 bases, and 13 bases lay in between. For the CDR3, the DNA is TGTGCCAGCAGCTTAGTTGGCAGGGCTTTCTACAATGAGCAGTTCTTC. The encoded protein is CASSLVGRAFYNEQFF.

The chain is built from TRBV29-1 and TRBJ1-3; unclear D gene. Germline V gene data show CDR1 as SQVTM and CDR2 as ANQGSEA. CDR3 length equals 14 residues. Trimming shortened V by 4 bases and J by 4 bases, and 14 bases separated the two germline ends. The CDR3 sequence is CSVVHGSGGNTIYF. Written as DNA, the CDR3 is TGCAGCGTTGTCCACGGATCCGGAGGAAACACCATATATTTT. Based on the CDR3 plus reference TRBV29-1 and TRBJ1-3, the full variable domain is SAVISQKPSRDICQRGTSLTIQCQVDSQVTMMFWYRQQPGQSLTLIATANQGSEATYESGFVIDKFPISRPNLTFSTLTVSNMSPEDSSIYLCSVVHGSGGNTIYFGEGSWLTVV.